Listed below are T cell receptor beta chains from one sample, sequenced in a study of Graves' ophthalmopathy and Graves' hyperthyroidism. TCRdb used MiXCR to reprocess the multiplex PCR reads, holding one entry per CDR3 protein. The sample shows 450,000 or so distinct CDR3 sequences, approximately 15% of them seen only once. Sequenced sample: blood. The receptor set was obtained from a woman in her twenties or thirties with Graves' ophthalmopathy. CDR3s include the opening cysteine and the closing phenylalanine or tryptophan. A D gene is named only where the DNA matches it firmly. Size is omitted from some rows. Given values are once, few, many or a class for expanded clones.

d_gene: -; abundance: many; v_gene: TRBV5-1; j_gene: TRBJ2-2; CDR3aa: CASSFSGDTGELFF; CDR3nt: TGCGCCAGCAGCTTCAGCGGCGACACCGGGGAGCTGTTTTTT
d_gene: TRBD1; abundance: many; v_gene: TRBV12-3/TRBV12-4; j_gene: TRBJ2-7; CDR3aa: CASSLGQTYYEQYF; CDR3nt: TGTGCCAGCAGTTTGGGACAGACCTACTACGAGCAGTACTTC
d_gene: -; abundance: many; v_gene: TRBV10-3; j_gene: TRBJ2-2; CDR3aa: CAISDGTGELFF; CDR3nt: TGTGCCATCAGTGATGGAACCGGGGAGCTGTTTTTT
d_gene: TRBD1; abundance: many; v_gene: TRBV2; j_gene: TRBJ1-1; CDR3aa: CATERTGEAFF; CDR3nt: TGTGCCACGGAAAGGACAGGGGAAGCTTTCTTT
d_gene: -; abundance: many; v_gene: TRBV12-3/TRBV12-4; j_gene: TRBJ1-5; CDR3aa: CASSLVGYSNQPQHF; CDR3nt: TGTGCCAGCAGTTTAGTAGGATATAGCAATCAGCCCCAGCATTTT
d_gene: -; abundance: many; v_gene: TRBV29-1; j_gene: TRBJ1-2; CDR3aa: CSAGDGLYYGYTF; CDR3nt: TGCAGCGCCGGGGACGGACTGTACTATGGCTACACCTTC
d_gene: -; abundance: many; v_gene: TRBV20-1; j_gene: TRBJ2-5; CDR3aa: CSASFVTENQETQYF; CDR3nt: TGCAGTGCTAGTTTTGTAACAGAGAACCAAGAGACCCAGTACTTC
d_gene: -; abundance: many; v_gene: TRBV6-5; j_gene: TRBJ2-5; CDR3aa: CASSSSPANQETQYF; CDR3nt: TGTGCCAGCAGTTCCTCTCCCGCCAATCAAGAGACCCAGTACTTC
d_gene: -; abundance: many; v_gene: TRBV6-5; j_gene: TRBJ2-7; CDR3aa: CASSAGAYEQYF; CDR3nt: TGTGCCAGCAGCGCCGGAGCCTACGAGCAGTATTTC
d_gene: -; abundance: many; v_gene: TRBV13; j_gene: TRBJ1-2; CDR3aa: CASSLGTAPNGYTF; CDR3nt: TGTGCCAGCAGCTTAGGGACAGCCCCAAATGGCTACACCTTC
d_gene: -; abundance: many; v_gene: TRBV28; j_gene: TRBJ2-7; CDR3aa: CASSDPGYEQYF; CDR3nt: TGTGCCAGTTCCGACCCCGGCTACGAGCAGTACTTC
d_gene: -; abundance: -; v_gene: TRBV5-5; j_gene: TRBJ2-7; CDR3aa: CASSFGQQGYEQYF; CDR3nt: TGTGCCAGCAGCTTTGGACAGCAAGGCTACGAGCAGTACTTC
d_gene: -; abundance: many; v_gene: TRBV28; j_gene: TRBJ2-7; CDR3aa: CASSMREQYF; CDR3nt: TGTGCCAGCAGTATGAGGGAGCAGTACTTC
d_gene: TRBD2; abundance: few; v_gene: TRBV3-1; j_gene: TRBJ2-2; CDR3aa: CASSQVPSGGGPGELFF; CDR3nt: TGTGCCAGCAGCCAAGTCCCTAGCGGGGGCGGCCCCGGGGAGCTGTTTTTT
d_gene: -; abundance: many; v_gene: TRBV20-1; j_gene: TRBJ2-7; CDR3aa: CSARAPDGAGEQYF; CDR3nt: TGCAGTGCTAGAGCCCCGGACGGGGCGGGCGAGCAGTACTTC
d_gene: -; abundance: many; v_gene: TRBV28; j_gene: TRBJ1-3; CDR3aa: CASSPYGVGNTIYF; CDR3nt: TGTGCCAGCAGTCCCTACGGGGTGGGAAACACCATATATTTT
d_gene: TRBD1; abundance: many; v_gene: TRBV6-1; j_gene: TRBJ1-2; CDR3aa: CASSRGQGGWSGYTF; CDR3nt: TGTGCCAGCAGCCGTGGACAGGGCGGATGGAGTGGCTACACCTTC
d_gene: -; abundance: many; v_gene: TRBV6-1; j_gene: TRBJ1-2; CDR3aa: CASSESEFGYTF; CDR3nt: TGTGCCAGCTCCGAATCAGAGTTTGGCTACACCTTC
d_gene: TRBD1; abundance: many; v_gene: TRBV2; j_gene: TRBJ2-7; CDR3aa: CASSEAFGQGAVYEQYF; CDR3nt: TGTGCCAGCAGTGAAGCCTTTGGGCAGGGGGCGGTTTACGAGCAGTACTTC
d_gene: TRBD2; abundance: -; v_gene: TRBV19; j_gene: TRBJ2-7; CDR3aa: CASSIGTSGFYEQYF; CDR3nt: TGTGCCAGTAGTATCGGGACTAGCGGCTTCTACGAGCAGTACTTC
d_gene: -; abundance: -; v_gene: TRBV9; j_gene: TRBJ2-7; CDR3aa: CASSGLYNYEQYF; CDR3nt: TGTGCCAGCAGCGGCTTGTACAACTACGAGCAGTACTTC
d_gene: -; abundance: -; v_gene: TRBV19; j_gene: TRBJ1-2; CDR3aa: CASSTGGSSQGLLGYTF; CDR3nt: TGTGCCAGTAGTACGGGCGGCAGTTCTCAGGGTCTGCTCGGCTACACCTTC
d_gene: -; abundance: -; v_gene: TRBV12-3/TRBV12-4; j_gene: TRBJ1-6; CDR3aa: CASSLLTVNSPLHF; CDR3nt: TGTGCCAGCAGTTTACTGACAGTTAATTCACCCCTCCACTTT
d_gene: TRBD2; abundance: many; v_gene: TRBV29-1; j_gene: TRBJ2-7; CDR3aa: CSVGRGVGYEQYF; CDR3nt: TGCAGCGTTGGTCGGGGGGTAGGCTACGAGCAGTACTTC
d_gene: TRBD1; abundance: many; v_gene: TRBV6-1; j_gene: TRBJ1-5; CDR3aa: CASNRVGDRGFQPQHF; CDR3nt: TGTGCCAGCAATAGAGTAGGGGACAGGGGGTTTCAGCCCCAGCATTTT
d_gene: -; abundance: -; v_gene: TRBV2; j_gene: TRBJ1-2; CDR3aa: CASSDAPQPTYGYTF; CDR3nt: TGTGCCAGCAGTGATGCACCACAGCCCACTTATGGCTACACCTTC
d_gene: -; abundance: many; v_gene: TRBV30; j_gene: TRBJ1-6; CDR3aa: CAWTTGHRNSPLHF; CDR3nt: TGTGCCTGGACTACGGGACATCGTAATTCACCCCTCCACTTT
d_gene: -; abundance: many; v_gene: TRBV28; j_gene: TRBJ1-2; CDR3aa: CASLSGVGGGLYGYTF; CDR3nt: TGTGCCAGCCTCTCGGGGGTTGGGGGTGGACTCTATGGCTACACCTTC
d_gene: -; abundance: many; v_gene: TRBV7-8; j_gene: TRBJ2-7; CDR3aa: CASSASPGGYEQYF; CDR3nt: TGTGCCAGCAGCGCGAGCCCCGGGGGCTACGAGCAGTACTTC
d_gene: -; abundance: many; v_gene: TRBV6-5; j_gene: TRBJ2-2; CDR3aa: CASSSTVIGELFF; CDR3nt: TGTGCCAGCAGTTCGACAGTGATCGGGGAGCTGTTTTTT
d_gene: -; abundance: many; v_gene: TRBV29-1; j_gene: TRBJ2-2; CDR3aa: CSASQAANTGELFF; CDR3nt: TGCAGCGCCTCCCAGGCCGCGAACACCGGGGAGCTGTTTTTT
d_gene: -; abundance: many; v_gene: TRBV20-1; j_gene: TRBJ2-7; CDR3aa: CSAPGQGVYEQYF; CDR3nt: TGCAGTGCCCCCGGGCAGGGAGTCTACGAGCAGTACTTC
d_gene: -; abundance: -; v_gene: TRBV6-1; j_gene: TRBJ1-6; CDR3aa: CASSPGFSHSPLHF; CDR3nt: TGTGCCAGCAGTCCGGGATTTTCCCATTCACCCCTCCACTTT
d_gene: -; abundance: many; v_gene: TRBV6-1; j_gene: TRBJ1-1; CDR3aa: CASSPTYLRNTEAFF; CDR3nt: TGTGCCAGCAGCCCCACCTATCTAAGGAACACTGAAGCTTTCTTT
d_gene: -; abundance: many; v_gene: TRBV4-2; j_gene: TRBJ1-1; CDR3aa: CASTQASNTEAFF; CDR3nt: TGTGCCAGCACCCAAGCTTCGAACACTGAAGCTTTCTTT
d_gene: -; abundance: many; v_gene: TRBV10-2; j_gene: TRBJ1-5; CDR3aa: CASSQPQHF; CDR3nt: TGCGCCAGCAGCCAGCCCCAGCATTTT
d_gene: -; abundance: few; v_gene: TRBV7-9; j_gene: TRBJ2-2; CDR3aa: CASGKTANTGELFF; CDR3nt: TGTGCCAGCGGAAAGACAGCGAACACCGGGGAGCTGTTTTTT
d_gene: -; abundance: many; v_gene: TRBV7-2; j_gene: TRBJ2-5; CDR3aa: CASSLVGLAETQYF; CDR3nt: TGTGCCAGCAGCTTAGTGGGGCTGGCTGAGACCCAGTACTTC
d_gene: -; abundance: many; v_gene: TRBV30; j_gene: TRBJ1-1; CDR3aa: CAWSEAGTQNTEAFF; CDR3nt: TGTGCCTGGAGTGAGGCCGGGACACAGAACACTGAAGCTTTCTTT
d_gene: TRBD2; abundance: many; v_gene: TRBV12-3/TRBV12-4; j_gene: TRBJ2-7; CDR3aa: CASSFVGRGRTYEQYF; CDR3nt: TGTGCCAGCAGTTTCGTTGGGAGGGGCCGAACCTACGAGCAGTACTTC
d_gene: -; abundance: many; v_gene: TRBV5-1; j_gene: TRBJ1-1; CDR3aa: CASSLSSGNTEAFF; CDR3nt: TGCGCCAGCAGCCTGTCTTCAGGGAACACTGAAGCTTTCTTT
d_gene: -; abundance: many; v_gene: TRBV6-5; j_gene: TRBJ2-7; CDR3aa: CASSYNTPARRYEQYF; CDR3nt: TGTGCCAGCAGTTACAATACCCCCGCTAGGAGATACGAGCAGTACTTC
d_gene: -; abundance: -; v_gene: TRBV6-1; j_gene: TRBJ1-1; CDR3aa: CASSDATVMNTEAFF; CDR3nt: TGTGCCAGCAGTGACGCGACAGTAATGAACACTGAAGCTTTCTTT
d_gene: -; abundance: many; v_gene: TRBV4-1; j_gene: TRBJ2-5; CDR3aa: CASSQSVQSSGTQYF; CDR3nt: TGCGCCAGCAGCCAGTCAGTACAGTCCTCGGGGACCCAGTACTTC
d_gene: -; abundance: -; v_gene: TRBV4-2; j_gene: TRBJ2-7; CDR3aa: CASSQTALGSLPAYEQYF; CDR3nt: TGTGCCAGCAGCCAAACGGCACTTGGCAGCCTCCCTGCCTACGAGCAGTACTTC
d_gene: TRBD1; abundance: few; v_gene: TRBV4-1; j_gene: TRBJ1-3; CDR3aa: CASSLEQGPSGNTIYF; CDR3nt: TGCGCCAGCAGCCTAGAACAGGGGCCCTCTGGAAACACCATATATTTT